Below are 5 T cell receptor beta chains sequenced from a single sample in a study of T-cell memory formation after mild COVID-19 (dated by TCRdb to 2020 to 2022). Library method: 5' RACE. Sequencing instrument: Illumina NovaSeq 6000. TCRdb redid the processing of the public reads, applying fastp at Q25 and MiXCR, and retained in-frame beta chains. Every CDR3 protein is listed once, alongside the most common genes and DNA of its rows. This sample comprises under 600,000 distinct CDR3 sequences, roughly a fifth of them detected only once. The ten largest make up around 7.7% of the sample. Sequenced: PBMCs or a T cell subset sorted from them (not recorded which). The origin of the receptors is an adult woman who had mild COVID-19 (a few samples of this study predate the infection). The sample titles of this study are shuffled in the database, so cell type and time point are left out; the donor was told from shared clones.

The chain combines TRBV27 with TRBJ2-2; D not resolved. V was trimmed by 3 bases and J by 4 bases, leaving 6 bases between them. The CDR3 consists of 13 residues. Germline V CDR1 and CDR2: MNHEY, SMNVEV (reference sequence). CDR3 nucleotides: TGTGCCAGCAGTTTGGTCACCACCGGGGAGCTGTTTTTT. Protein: CASSLVTTGELFF.

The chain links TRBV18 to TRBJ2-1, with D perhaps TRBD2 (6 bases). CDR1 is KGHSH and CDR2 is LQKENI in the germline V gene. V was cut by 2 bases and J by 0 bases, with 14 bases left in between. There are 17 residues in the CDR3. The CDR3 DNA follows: TGTGCCAGCTCACCATCTACACTAGCTAGCTCCTACAATGAGCAGTTCTTC. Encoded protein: CASSPSTLASSYNEQFF. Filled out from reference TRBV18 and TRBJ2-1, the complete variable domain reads NAGVMQNPRHLVRRRGQEARLRCSPMKGHSHVYWYRQLPEEGLKFMVYLQKENIIDESGMPKERFSAEFPKEGPSILRIQQVVRGDSAAYFCASSPSTLASSYNEQFFGPGTRLTVL.

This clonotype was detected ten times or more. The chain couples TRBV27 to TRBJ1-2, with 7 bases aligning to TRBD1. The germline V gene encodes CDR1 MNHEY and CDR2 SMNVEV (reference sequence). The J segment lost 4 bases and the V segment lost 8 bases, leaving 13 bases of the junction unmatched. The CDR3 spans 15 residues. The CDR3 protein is CASRRGGPNLYGYTF. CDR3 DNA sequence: TGTGCCAGCCGCAGAGGGGGCCCCAACCTCTATGGCTACACCTTC.

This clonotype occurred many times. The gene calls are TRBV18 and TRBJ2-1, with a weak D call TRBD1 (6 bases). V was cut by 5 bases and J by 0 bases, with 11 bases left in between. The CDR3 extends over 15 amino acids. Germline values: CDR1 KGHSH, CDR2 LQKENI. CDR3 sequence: CASSIQGSSYNEQFF. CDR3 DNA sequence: TGTGCCAGCTCAATCCAGGGGAGCTCCTACAATGAGCAGTTCTTC. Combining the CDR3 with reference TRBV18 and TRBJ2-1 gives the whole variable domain NAGVMQNPRHLVRRRGQEARLRCSPMKGHSHVYWYRQLPEEGLKFMVYLQKENIIDESGMPKERFSAEFPKEGPSILRIQQVVRGDSAAYFCASSIQGSSYNEQFFGPGTRLTVL.

The CDR3, as DNA: TGTGCCAGCAGCTCTGGGACTAGCGGGACTGTCGGGAGTACGCAGTATTTT. It codes for CASSSGTSGTVGSTQYF. The chain is built from TRBV7-2 and TRBJ2-3; TRBD2 matches 13 bases. The V and J ends lost 4 bases and 8 bases, in that order; junction bases with no gene match: 12. This CDR3 has 17 residues. Germline-derived CDR1 and CDR2 are SGHTA and FQGNSA.